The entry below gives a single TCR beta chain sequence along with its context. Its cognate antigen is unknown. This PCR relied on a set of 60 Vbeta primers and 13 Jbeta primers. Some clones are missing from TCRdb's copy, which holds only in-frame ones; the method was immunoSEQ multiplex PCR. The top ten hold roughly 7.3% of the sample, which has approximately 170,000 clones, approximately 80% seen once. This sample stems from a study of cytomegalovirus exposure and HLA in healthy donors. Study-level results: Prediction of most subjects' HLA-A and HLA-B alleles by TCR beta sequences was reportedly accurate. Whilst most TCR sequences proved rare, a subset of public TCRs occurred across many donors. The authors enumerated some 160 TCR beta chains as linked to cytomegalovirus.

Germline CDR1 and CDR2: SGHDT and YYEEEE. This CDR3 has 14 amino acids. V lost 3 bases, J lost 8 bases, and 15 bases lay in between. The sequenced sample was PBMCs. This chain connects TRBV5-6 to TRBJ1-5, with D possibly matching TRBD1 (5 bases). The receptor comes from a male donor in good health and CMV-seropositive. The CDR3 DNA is TGTGCCAGCAGCTGGGGGACGGGGGGTAAGCCCCAGCATTTT. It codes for CASSWGTGGKPQHF.